A single sample gave rise to the 3 T cell receptor beta chains below, sequenced in a study of Graves' ophthalmopathy and Graves' hyperthyroidism. RNA transcripts served as template for amplifying TCR beta CDR3 sequences. The library came from an HTBI-primed first-round RT-PCR and a second-round multiplex PCR. A single record per CDR3 protein comes from TCRdb applying MiXCR to the multiplex PCR reads. The table lists just over 600,000 distinct CDR3 sequences, around a fifth of them singletons. The material sequenced was peripheral blood. The receptor set was obtained from a young woman with stable Graves' hyperthyroidism. Some clones in this sample may be carry-over from other donors' samples.

This clonotype was seen repeatedly, ten times or more. The chain uses TRBV10-3 and TRBJ1-1; 7 nucleotides align to TRBD1. The CDR3 length is 14 residues. With V trimmed by 2 bases and J by 5 bases, 5 bases remained unmatched. Germline V CDR1 and CDR2: ENHRY, SYGVKD. This CDR3 is CAISEAQGGTEAFF. In DNA, the CDR3 is TGTGCCATCAGTGAGGCCCAGGGGGGTACTGAAGCTTTCTTT.

This clonotype was detected many times. This rearrangement joins TRBV5-6 to TRBJ1-1; no definite D call. Germline V gene data show CDR1 as SGHDT and CDR2 as YYEEEE. Trimming removed 5 bases from V and 5 bases from J, with 16 bases in between. This CDR3 is 14 amino acids long. In DNA form, the CDR3 reads TGTGCCAGCAGTCCCATGGCAGGAAGGACTGAAGCTTTCTTT. Translating gives CASSPMAGRTEAFF.

This clonotype occurred many times. The V and J genes are TRBV19 and TRBJ1-2; D is unclear. Germline lookup yields CDR1 LNHDA and CDR2 SQIVND (reference sequence). V shed 3 bases and J shed 0 bases, with 14 bases lying between them. CDR3 length: 16 amino acids. The CDR3 region has the DNA TGTGCCAGTAGTATGGAAACAGCCAGGACTAACTATGGCTACACCTTC. It translates to CASSMETARTNYGYTF.